Each of the 11 T cell receptor beta chains below was sequenced from the same sample in a study of shared clonotypes between healthy human individuals. TCRdb keeps only in-frame clones here, not all; method: immunoSEQ multiplex PCR. The profile shows hundreds of thousands of clones, around 78% of them singletons. Sequenced material: memory CD4+ T cells sorted from blood. The subset is: CD45RA-negative fraction. The receptors originated from a woman between 25 and 40 years old in good health.

This clone occurred a few times. Other DNA sequences in this specimen translate into the identical CDR3. The chain employs TRBV7-2 and TRBJ1-5; D is possibly TRBD1 (6 bases). Germline V gives CDR1 SGHTA, CDR2 FQGNSA. This CDR3 has 15 amino acids. The V end was cut by 2 bases, the J end by 1 base, with 9 bases between. The CDR3 here is CASSLYTGSNQPQHF. CDR3 DNA sequence: TGTGCCAGCAGCTTATATACAGGGAGCAATCAGCCCCAGCATTTT. Combining the CDR3 with reference TRBV7-2 and TRBJ1-5 gives the whole variable domain GAGVSQSPSNKVTEKGKDVELRCDPISGHTALYWYRQSLGQGLEFLIYFQGNSAPDKSGLPSDRFSAERTGGSVSTLTIQRTQQEDSAVYLCASSLYTGSNQPQHFGDGTRLSIL.

This clone appeared a few times. The sample has other DNA sequences that encode this CDR3 too. This chain connects TRBV2 to TRBJ2-5; no clear D. This CDR3 region has 11 residues. CDR1 is SNHLY, CDR2 FYNNEI, per germline. V lost 2 bases to trimming and J lost 4 bases, with 2 bases between them. This CDR3 reads CASSEPETQYF. CDR3 sequence (DNA): TGTGCCAGCAGTGAACCAGAGACCCAGTACTTC.

The J gene is TRBJ2-7, the V gene TRBV7-2; 16 bases agree with TRBD2. This CDR3 has 18 residues. Germline loops: CDR1 SGHTA, CDR2 FQGNSA. Germline trimming cut 5 bases from V and 5 bases from J; bases unmatched to any gene: 12. CDR3 sequence: CASSPAGTSGRAAHEQYF. CDR3 coding DNA: TGTGCCAGCAGCCCTGCTGGGACTAGCGGGAGGGCCGCCCACGAGCAGTACTTC.

This chain uses TRBV7-6 with TRBJ2-3; a possible D gene is TRBD2 (6 bases). V was trimmed by 0 bases and J by 6 bases, leaving 13 bases between them. Germline CDR1 SGHVS, CDR2 FNYEAQ. The length of the CDR3 is 15 residues. The chain's CDR3 is CASSLAPTSADTQYF. In nucleotides, the CDR3 is TGTGCCAGCAGCTTAGCCCCGACTAGTGCCGATACGCAGTATTTT.

The chain uses TRBV9 and TRBJ2-5, with TRBD1 matching over 9 bases. CDR1 is SGDLS, CDR2 YYNGEE, per germline. V was clipped by 3 bases and J by 5 bases; unmatched bases: 11. The CDR3 runs to 16 residues. CDR3 DNA: TGTGCCAGCAGCGAATTCGGACAGGGGTTGGGGGAGACCCAGTACTTC. It encodes CASSEFGQGLGETQYF.

V gene TRBV7-8 combines with J gene TRBJ2-1; the D is unclear. Trimming took 1 base from V and 5 from J, leaving 6 bases between them. The V gene's germline CDR1 is SGHVS and CDR2 FQNEAQ. The CDR3 is made up of 13 amino acids. CDR3 in amino acids: CASSLGENNEQFF. DNA of the CDR3: TGTGCCAGCAGCTTAGGCGAAAACAATGAGCAGTTCTTC. Looking up the rest from reference TRBV7-8 and TRBJ2-1 gives the full variable domain: GAGVSQSPRYKVAKRGQDVALRCDPISGHVSLFWYQQALGQGPEFLTYFQNEAQLDKSGLPSDRFFAERPEGSVSTLKIQRTQQEDSAVYLCASSLGENNEQFFGPGTRLTVL.

This clone has more than one count but fewer than ten. The gene calls are TRBV11-2 and TRBJ1-4; 7 bases match TRBD1. Germline V gives CDR1 SGHAT, CDR2 FQNNGV. The junction had 4 bases not matched to a gene; V was cut back by 3 bases and J by 12 bases. The CDR3 is made up of 12 amino acids. CDR3 region: CASSFDRAELFF. CDR3 DNA: TGTGCCAGCAGCTTTGACAGGGCGGAACTGTTTTTT.

This clone showed up just a few times. This rearrangement joins TRBV5-1 to TRBJ2-6; no clear D gene. This CDR3 region has 14 residues. Looked up from germline, CDR1 is SGHRS and CDR2 is YFSETQ. V was clipped by 7 bases and J by 0 bases, with 8 bases between them. The CDR3 spells CASGDLSGANVLTF. The CDR3 DNA reads as TGCGCCAGCGGTGACCTCTCTGGGGCCAACGTCCTGACTTTC.

The chain links TRBV9 to TRBJ1-5; unclear D gene. The CDR3 is 14 residues long. Trimming took 4 bases from V and 0 from J, leaving 8 bases between them. Germline V lookup: CDR1 SGDLS, CDR2 YYNGEE. CDR3 region: CASSLLDSNQPQHF. CDR3 DNA: TGTGCCAGCAGCCTTCTGGATAGCAATCAGCCCCAGCATTTT.

The chain links TRBV7-9 to TRBJ2-1; possible D gene TRBD1, 6 bases. Germline values: CDR1 SEHNR, CDR2 FQNEAQ (reference sequence). Trimming cost V 5 bases and J 11 bases, with 25 bases left between them. The CDR3 totals 16 residues. CDR3 loop: CASSPTNSGQQSKQFF. CDR3 DNA: TGTGCCAGCAGCCCTACGAATTCTGGACAGCAAAGCAAGCAGTTCTTC.

This clone was detected only once. The J gene is TRBJ2-7, the V gene TRBV20-1, with D uncertain. Germline CDR1 is DFQATT and CDR2 is SNEGSKA (reference sequence). With 7 bases removed from V and 0 bases from J, the gap between germline ends came to 7 bases. The length of the CDR3 is 11 residues. This CDR3 is CSVGFSYEQYF. CDR3 nucleotides: TGCAGTGTTGGGTTCTCCTACGAGCAGTACTTC.